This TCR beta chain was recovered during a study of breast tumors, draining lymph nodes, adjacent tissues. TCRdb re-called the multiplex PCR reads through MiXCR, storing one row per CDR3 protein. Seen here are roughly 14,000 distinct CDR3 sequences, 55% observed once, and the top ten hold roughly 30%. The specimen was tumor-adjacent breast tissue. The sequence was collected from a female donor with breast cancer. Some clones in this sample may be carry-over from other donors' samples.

For the CDR3, the DNA is TGCAGCGTTTTGGACCTACCCTACGAGCAGTACTTC. Translating gives CSVLDLPYEQYF. The chain links TRBV29-1 to TRBJ2-7; D gene uncertain. Germline CDR1 reads SQVTM; CDR2 reads ANQGSEA. The CDR3 sequence is 12 residues long. V lost 5 bases and J lost 2, with 10 bases in between.